This T cell receptor (beta chain) was captured in a study of cytomegalovirus exposure and HLA in healthy donors. Looking at the study overall: Early on, a data release was issued that held 85 million to 95 million unique TCRs from HLA-typed donors.

In the PCR, 60 Vbeta and 13 Jbeta primers were used. The table came from immunoSEQ multiplex PCR; TCRdb's copy has only in-frame clones and leaves some out. The sample lists roughly 120,000 clones; around two thirds were seen once. This clone came up a few times. There are 14 residues in the CDR3. Germline V lookup: CDR1 SEHNR, CDR2 FQNEAQ (reference sequence). Unmatched junction bases numbered 8, after V lost 2 bases and J lost 8 bases. The receptor's source is a middle-aged woman in good health and CMV-seropositive. The rearrangement joins TRBV7-9 to TRBJ1-1; 7 bases are a match to TRBD1. The sample taken for sequencing was PBMCs. The CDR3 region has the DNA TGTGCCAGCAGCTTACCCGTAGGGGGCCGGGAAGCTTTCTTT. Its protein is CASSLPVGGREAFF.